The next 2 T cell receptor beta chains were all read from a single sample in a study of blood T cell repertoires in COVID-19. The assay was immunoSEQ multiplex PCR, and TCRdb's table has in-frame clones only and misses some. This sample has under 300,000 clones, with roughly 91% found just once. Sequencing was done on a sample of PBMCs or T cells enriched from blood (not recorded which). These receptors were obtained from a woman aged 60 to 75 in a cohort exposed to, infected with or recovered from COVID-19 (not recorded which).

This chain uses TRBV19 with TRBJ1-4; 8 bases match TRBD1. V shed 6 bases and J 3 bases; nucleotides not matched to a gene: 3. Germline assignment: CDR1 LNHDA and CDR2 SQIVND (reference sequence). The CDR3 consists of 14 residues. CDR3 sequence (DNA): TGTGCCAGTAGATGGACAGGGCCTAATGAAAAACTGTTTTTT. Translated, it gives CASRWTGPNEKLFF.

The chain joins TRBV27 to TRBJ2-5; possibly TRBD2 for D (5 bases). CDR3 length equals 13 residues. Trimming took 3 bases from V and 1 from J, leaving 6 bases between them. Germline values: CDR1 MNHEY, CDR2 SMNVEV (reference sequence). The CDR3 is CASSLGSQETQYF. The CDR3 bases are TGTGCCAGCAGTTTGGGGAGCCAAGAGACCCAGTACTTC.